This T cell receptor beta chain originates from a study of blood T cell repertoires in COVID-19. Clones were read by immunoSEQ multiplex PCR, and TCRdb kept only the in-frame ones, dropping some. This table holds tens of thousands of clones, about 90% found once. Germline V gene sequence: CDR1 SGDLS, CDR2 YYNGEE. CDR3 length: 13 amino acids. V was clipped by 3 bases and J by 1 base, with 6 bases between them. Material for sequencing was peripheral blood. The sequence was collected from a human donor with acute or convalescent COVID-19. The donor label of this sample is uncertain. The chain uses TRBV9 and TRBJ2-3; the D is unclear. CDR3 sequence reads: CASSGAGTDTQYF. The CDR3 DNA is TGTGCCAGCAGCGGCGCGGGCACAGATACGCAGTATTTT.